Below are 11 T cell receptor beta chains sequenced from a single sample in a study of cytomegalovirus exposure and HLA in healthy donors. Both 60 Vbeta primers and 13 Jbeta primers went into the PCR. Sequencing was performed with immunoSEQ multiplex PCR; in TCRdb, only in-frame clones are kept and a portion is missing. The table includes 150,000 to 200,000 clones, about 87% detected once. Sequencing input: PBMCs. Source of these receptors: a woman aged 18-29 years in good health and CMV-seronegative.

The chain joins TRBV11-2 to TRBJ1-2, with D maybe TRBD1 (5 bases). Germline CDR1 SGHAT, CDR2 FQNNGV. There are 13 residues in the CDR3. V shed 1 base and J shed 4 bases, with 7 bases lying between them. The CDR3 nucleotides are TGTGCCAGCAGCTTAGGGGGCGTCTATGGCTACACCTTC. Translating gives CASSLGGVYGYTF.

This clone was seen just once. The V and J genes are TRBV7-8 and TRBJ2-5; D gene unclear. CDR1 is SGHVS, CDR2 FQNEAQ, per germline. V was trimmed by 0 bases and J by 7 bases, leaving 15 bases between them. The CDR3 has 15 residues. The CDR3 DNA reads as TGTGCCAGCAGCTTAGCCACCCCCCCCTTGAGGACCCAGTACTTC. Its protein is CASSLATPPLRTQYF. The full variable domain, completed using reference TRBV7-8 and TRBJ2-5, is GAGVSQSPRYKVAKRGQDVALRCDPISGHVSLFWYQQALGQGPEFLTYFQNEAQLDKSGLPSDRFFAERPEGSVSTLKIQRTQQEDSAVYLCASSLATPPLRTQYFGPGTRLLVL.

V is TRBV6-5 and J is TRBJ2-1; TRBD1 agrees at 8 bases. Germline V gives CDR1 MNHEY, CDR2 SVGAGI. The CDR3 totals 12 residues. The V and J ends lost 5 bases and 9 bases, in that order; junction bases with no gene match: 3. CDR3 sequence reads: CASSGQGFEQFF. The CDR3, as DNA: TGTGCCAGCAGTGGACAGGGTTTTGAGCAGTTCTTC.

The chain recombines TRBV5-4 with TRBJ1-4; D gene unclear. Deletions cut 0 bases from V and 5 bases from J, with 8 bases between. The CDR3 totals 14 residues. Germline values: CDR1 SGHNT, CDR2 YYREEE (reference sequence). The CDR3 is CASSLGSSNEKLFF. The CDR3 DNA is TGTGCCAGCAGCTTGGGGAGCTCCAATGAAAAACTGTTTTTT.

This chain links TRBV14 with TRBJ1-3; the D gene is possibly TRBD1 (6 bases). The CDR3 contains 17 residues. V was shortened by 4 bases and J by 0 bases, with 16 bases between the two germline ends. In germline, CDR1 is SGHDN, CDR2 FVKESK. CDR3 region: CASSRLDRLSSGNTIYF. As DNA, the CDR3 is TGTGCCAGCAGCCGCCTGGACAGATTGAGCTCTGGAAACACCATATATTTT.

For this clone: Its ends do not fully match the called genes, so a read error is possible. The chain is built from TRBV7-7 and TRBJ2-5; TRBD1 agrees at 7 bases. Germline CDR1 SSHAT, CDR2 FNYEAQ (reference sequence). CDR3 length equals 15 residues. CDR3 bases: TGTGCTAGCAGCTTAGTACTCAGGGGGCAAGAGACCCAGTACTTC. It encodes CASSLVLRGQETQYF.

This chain uses TRBV7-8 with TRBJ1-5; possibly TRBD1 for D (6 bases). Germline V gene lookup returns CDR1 SGHVS and CDR2 FQNEAQ. CDR3 length: 15 residues. The germline V and J ends were trimmed by 5 bases and 2 bases, with 13 bases remaining between them. In DNA, the CDR3 is TGTGCCAGCAGCCAACAGGGAGTCGGCAATCAGCCCCAGCATTTT. Amino acids: CASSQQGVGNQPQHF.

This clone was seen only once. The chain is built from TRBV11-2 and TRBJ2-1; D unresolved. The germline V gene encodes CDR1 SGHAT and CDR2 FQNNGV. The CDR3 loop spans 15 amino acids. The germline V and J ends were trimmed by 3 bases and 8 bases, with 17 bases remaining between them. The chain's CDR3 is CASSLTPGNFDEQFF. The CDR3 DNA follows: TGTGCCAGCAGCTTGACCCCAGGTAACTTCGATGAGCAGTTCTTC.

This clone showed up just once. This chain links TRBV4-1 with TRBJ2-2, with 12 bases fitting TRBD2. This CDR3 has 15 amino acids. The junction had 6 bases not matched to a gene; V was cut back by 6 bases and J by 7 bases. Germline V gene lookup returns CDR1 MGHRA and CDR2 YSYEKL. The CDR3 nucleotides read TGCGCCAGCAGTTCTAGCGGGGGGGCCGTCGGGGAGCTGTTTTTT. It specifies CASSSSGGAVGELFF.

The J gene is TRBJ2-5, the V gene TRBV5-6; 12 bases line up with TRBD1. Germline V gene data show CDR1 as SGHDT and CDR2 as YYEEEE. Losses at the gene ends were 3 bases for V and 5 bases for J; bases not matched to a gene: 5. The CDR3 extends over 15 amino acids. In nucleotides, the CDR3 is TGTGCCAGCAGCTCCGGGACAGGGGGCTCGGAGACCCAGTACTTC. It yields the protein CASSSGTGGSETQYF. Full variable domain (outside the CDR3, taken from reference TRBV5-6 and TRBJ2-5): DAGVTQSPTHLIKTRGQQVTLRCSPKSGHDTVSWYQQALGQGPQFIFQYYEEEERQRGNFPDRFSGHQFPNYSSELNVNALLLGDSALYLCASSSGTGGSETQYFGPGTRLLVL.

The J gene is TRBJ1-4, the V gene TRBV28; D unclear. Germline V CDR1 and CDR2: MDHEN, SYDVKM. This CDR3 is 11 amino acids long. V was clipped by 8 bases and J by 5 bases, with 6 bases between them. The CDR3: CASYLNEKLFF. The CDR3 DNA sequence: TGTGCCAGCTATCTAAATGAAAAACTGTTTTTT.